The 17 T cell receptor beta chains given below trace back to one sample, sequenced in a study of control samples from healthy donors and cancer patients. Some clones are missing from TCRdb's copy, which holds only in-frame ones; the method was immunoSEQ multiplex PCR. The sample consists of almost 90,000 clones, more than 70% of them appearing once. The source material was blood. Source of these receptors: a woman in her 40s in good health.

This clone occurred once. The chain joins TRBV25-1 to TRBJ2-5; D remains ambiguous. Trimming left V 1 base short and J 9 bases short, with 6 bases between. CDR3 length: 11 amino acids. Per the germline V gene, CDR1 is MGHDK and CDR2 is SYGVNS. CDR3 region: CASSEFLAQYF. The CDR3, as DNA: TGTGCCAGCAGTGAATTCTTGGCCCAGTACTTC.

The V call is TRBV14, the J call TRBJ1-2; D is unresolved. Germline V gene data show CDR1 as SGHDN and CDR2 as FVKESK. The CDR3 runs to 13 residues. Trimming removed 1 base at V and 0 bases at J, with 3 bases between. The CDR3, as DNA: TGTGCCAGCAGCCAAGTCGCTAACTATGGCTACACCTTC. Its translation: CASSQVANYGYTF.

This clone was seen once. The CDR3 here is CASSLSLESEGRRGYTF. CDR3 nucleotides: TGTGCCAGCAGCTTGTCCCTCGAAAGCGAAGGACGTAGGGGCTACACCTTC. V usage is TRBV5-6 and J usage is TRBJ1-2; the D is unclear. The CDR3 has 17 residues. Germline V CDR1 and CDR2: SGHDT, YYEEEE. V was clipped by 1 base and J by 8 bases, with 24 bases between them.

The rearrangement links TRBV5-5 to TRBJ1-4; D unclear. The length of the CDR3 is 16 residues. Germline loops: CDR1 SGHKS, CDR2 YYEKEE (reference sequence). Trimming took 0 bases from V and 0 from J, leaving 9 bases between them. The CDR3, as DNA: TGTGCCAGCAGCTTGGCCAGGTTGGCAACTAATGAAAAACTGTTTTTT. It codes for CASSLARLATNEKLFF.

As DNA, the CDR3 is TGTGCCAGTAGTATAAGCTATACAGGTGAAGCTTTCTTT. This translates into CASSISYTGEAFF. The chain is built from TRBV19 and TRBJ1-1, with TRBD1 as a possible D gene (5 bases). From germline, CDR1 is LNHDA and CDR2 SQIVND (reference sequence). With 2 bases removed from V and 7 bases from J, the gap between germline ends came to 11 bases. This CDR3 is 13 amino acids long. The full variable domain, with the rest looked up from reference TRBV19 and TRBJ1-1, is DGGITQSPKYLFRKEGQNVTLSCEQNLNHDAMYWYRQDPGQGLRLIYYSQIVNDFQKGDIAEGYSVSREKKESFPLTVTSAQKNPTAFYLCASSISYTGEAFFGQGTRLTVV.

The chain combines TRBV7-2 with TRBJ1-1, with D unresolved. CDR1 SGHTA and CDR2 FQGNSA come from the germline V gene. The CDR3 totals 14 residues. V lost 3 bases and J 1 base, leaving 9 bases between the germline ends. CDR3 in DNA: TGTGCCAGCAGCTTTTCAATACAGAACACTGAAGCTTTCTTT. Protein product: CASSFSIQNTEAFF.

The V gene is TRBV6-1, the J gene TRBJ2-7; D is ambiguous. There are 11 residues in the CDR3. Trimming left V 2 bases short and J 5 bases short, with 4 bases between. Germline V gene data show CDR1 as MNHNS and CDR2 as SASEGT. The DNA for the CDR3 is TGTGCCAGCAGTGAATGGGACGAGCAGTACTTC. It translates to CASSEWDEQYF.

This chain's CDR3 is CASSPSGELFF. The CDR3 bases are TGTGCCAGCTCACCATCCGGGGAGCTGTTTTTT. This chain links TRBV18 with TRBJ2-2; the D is unclear. The CDR3 is 11 residues long. Germline CDR1 KGHSH, CDR2 LQKENI. Trimming stripped 2 bases from V and 6 bases from J, with 1 base between.

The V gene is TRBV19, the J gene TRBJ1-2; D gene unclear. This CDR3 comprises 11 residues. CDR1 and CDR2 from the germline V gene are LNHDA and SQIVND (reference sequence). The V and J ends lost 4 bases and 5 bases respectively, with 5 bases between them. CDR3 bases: TGTGCCAGTAGTACCGCGTATGGCTACACCTTC. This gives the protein CASSTAYGYTF.

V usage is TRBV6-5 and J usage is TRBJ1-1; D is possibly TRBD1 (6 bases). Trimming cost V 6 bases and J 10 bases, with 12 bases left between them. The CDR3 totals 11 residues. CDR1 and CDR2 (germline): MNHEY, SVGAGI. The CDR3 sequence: CASSFLGGAFF. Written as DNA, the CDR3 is TGTGCCAGCAGCTTTTTAGGGGGAGCTTTCTTT.

The CDR3 is CASSYSTSGTKNSPLHF. The CDR3 DNA follows: TGTGCCAGCAGTTACTCGACCAGTGGGACGAAGAATTCACCCCTCCACTTT. The rearrangement joins TRBV6-2 or TRBV6-3 to TRBJ1-6; D possibly corresponds to TRBD1 (5 bases). V lost 0 bases and J lost 7, with 16 bases in between. This CDR3 region has 17 residues. The germline CDR1 and CDR2 sequences are MNHEY and SVGEGT.

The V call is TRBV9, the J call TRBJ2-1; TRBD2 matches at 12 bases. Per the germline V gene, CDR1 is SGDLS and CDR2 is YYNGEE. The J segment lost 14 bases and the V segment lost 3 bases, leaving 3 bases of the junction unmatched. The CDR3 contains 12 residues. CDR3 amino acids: CASSASGGAEFF. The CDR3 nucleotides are TGTGCCAGCAGCGCTAGCGGGGGGGCCGAGTTCTTC.

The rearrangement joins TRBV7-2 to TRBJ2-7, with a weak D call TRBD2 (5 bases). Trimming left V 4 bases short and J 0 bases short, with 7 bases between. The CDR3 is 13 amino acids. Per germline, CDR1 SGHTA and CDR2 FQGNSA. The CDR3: CASSSGYSYEQYF. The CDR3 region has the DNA TGTGCCAGCAGCTCGGGATACTCCTACGAGCAGTACTTC. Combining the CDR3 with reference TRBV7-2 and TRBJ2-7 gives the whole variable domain GAGVSQSPSNKVTEKGKDVELRCDPISGHTALYWYRQSLGQGLEFLIYFQGNSAPDKSGLPSDRFSAERTGGSVSTLTIQRTQQEDSAVYLCASSSGYSYEQYFGPGTRLTVT.

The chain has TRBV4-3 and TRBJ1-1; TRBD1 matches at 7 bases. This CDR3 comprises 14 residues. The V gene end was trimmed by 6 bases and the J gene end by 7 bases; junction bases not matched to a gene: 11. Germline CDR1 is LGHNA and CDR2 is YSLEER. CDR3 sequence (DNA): TGCGCCAGCAGTGGGTCAGGGGGGAGCGGTGAAGCTTTCTTT. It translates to CASSGSGGSGEAFF.

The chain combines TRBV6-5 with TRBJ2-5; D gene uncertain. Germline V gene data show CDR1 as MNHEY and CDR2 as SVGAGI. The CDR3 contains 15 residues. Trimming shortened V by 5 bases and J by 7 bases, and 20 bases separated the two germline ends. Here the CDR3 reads CASSTSITLGVTQYF. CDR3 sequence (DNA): TGTGCCAGCAGTACCTCTATCACCCTAGGAGTGACCCAGTACTTC.

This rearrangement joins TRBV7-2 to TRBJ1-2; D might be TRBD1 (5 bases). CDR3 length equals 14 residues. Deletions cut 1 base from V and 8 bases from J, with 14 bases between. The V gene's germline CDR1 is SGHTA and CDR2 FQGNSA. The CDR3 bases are TGTGCCAGCAGCTTAGTCCCCCAGGGAACAGGCTACACCTTC. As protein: CASSLVPQGTGYTF.

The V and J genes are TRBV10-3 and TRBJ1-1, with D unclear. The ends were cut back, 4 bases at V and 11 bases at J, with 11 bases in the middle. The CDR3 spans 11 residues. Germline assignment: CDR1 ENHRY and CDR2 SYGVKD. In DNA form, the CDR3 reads TGTGCCATCAGTGGTTTGGCAGAGGCTTTCTTT. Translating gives CAISGLAEAFF.